A single sample is the source of the 3 T cell receptor beta chains below, sequenced in a study of cytomegalovirus exposure and HLA in healthy donors. PCR involved 60 Vbeta and 13 Jbeta primers. The data were produced by immunoSEQ multiplex PCR, yet TCRdb's version contains in-frame clones alone and is incomplete. Of about 59,000 clones in the sample, roughly four fifths were seen once. The sequenced sample was PBMCs. The receptors stem from a human donor in good health.

The chain combines TRBV2 with TRBJ2-6, with unresolved D. Germline lookup yields CDR1 SNHLY and CDR2 FYNNEI. V was cut by 5 bases and J by 4 bases, with 15 bases left in between. CDR3 length: 16 amino acids. CDR3 in amino acids: CASSSDTKPGANVLTF. The DNA for the CDR3 is TGTGCCAGCAGTTCCGACACAAAGCCCGGGGCCAACGTCCTGACTTTC. Using reference TRBV2 and TRBJ2-6 for the parts outside the CDR3, the full variable domain is EPEVTQTPSHQVTQMGQEVILRCVPISNHLYFYWYRQILGQKVEFLVSFYNNEISEKSEIFDDQFSVERPDGSNFTLKIRSTKLEDSAMYFCASSSDTKPGANVLTFGAGSRLTVL.

The rearrangement links TRBV6-6 to TRBJ2-5, with 7 bases fitting TRBD1. V lost 7 bases to trimming and J lost 2 bases; unmatched junction nucleotides: 7. The CDR3 has 14 amino acids. Germline CDR1 and CDR2: MNHNY and SVGAGI (reference sequence). This CDR3 reads CASKYRGSQETQYF. CDR3 nucleotide sequence: TGTGCCAGCAAGTACAGGGGTTCACAAGAGACCCAGTACTTC.

The gene calls are TRBV28 and TRBJ1-3; D unresolved. Germline lookup yields CDR1 MDHEN and CDR2 SYDVKM. CDR3 length: 15 residues. The V gene lost 1 base and the J gene lost 0 bases, with 7 bases spanning the gap. This CDR3 reads CASSLSPDSGNTIYF. In DNA form, the CDR3 reads TGTGCCAGCAGTTTATCCCCAGACTCTGGAAACACCATATATTTT.